This T cell receptor (beta chain) was retrieved from a study of cytomegalovirus exposure and HLA in healthy donors. Findings and caveats of the study: Later analysis identified several of the most significant clusters that appeared linked to common viral pathogens.

Note on this clone: Antigen: not known.

This CDR3 has 16 residues. Trimming cost V 2 bases and J 5 bases, with 16 bases left between them. Germline V gives CDR1 SGHTA, CDR2 FQGNSA. The PCR made use of 60 Vbeta and 13 Jbeta primers. Sequenced by immunoSEQ multiplex PCR; TCRdb stores in-frame clones only, minus some. The repertoire holds 200,000 or so clones, with roughly 84% as singletons. V is TRBV7-2 and J is TRBJ2-1; TRBD1 might be the D (5 bases). The sequence was obtained from a boy aged 5-17 years in good health and CMV-seronegative. What was sequenced was PBMCs. In nucleotides, the CDR3 is TGTGCCAGCAGCTTATCGTGGCAGGGCGTAAACAATGAGCAGTTCTTC. Translated: CASSLSWQGVNNEQFF.